Detailed here is one T cell receptor beta chain. The data originate from a study of blood T cell repertoires in COVID-19. Study-level background: COVID-19 samples, acute and convalescent, were from the United States, Italy and Spain.

V shed 0 bases and J shed 7 bases, with 11 bases lying between them. Germline assignment: CDR1 SGHRS and CDR2 YFSETQ. The CDR3 is made up of 15 amino acids. The assay was immunoSEQ multiplex PCR, and TCRdb's table has in-frame clones only and misses some. The table includes roughly 260,000 clones, around 90% detected once. Assignment of participants to cohorts was predicated upon participant-reported clinical history. The J gene is TRBJ1-6, the V gene TRBV5-1, with a possible D match to TRBD1 (6 bases). The clonotype comes from a woman aged 18 to 35 who had recovered from COVID-19. Source material: PBMCs or T cells enriched from blood (not recorded which). CDR3 bases: TGCGCCAGCAGCTTGGCCACGGACAGAAATTCACCCCTCCACTTT. Amino acids: CASSLATDRNSPLHF.